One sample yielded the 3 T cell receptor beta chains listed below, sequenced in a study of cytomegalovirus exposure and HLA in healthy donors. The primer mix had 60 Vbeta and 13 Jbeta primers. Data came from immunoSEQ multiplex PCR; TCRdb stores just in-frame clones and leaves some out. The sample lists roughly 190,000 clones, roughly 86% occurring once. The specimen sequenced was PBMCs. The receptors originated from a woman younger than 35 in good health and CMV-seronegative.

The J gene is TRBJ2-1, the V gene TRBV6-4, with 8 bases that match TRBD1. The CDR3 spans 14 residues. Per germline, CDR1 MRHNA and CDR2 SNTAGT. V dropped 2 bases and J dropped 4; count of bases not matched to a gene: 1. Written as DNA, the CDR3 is TGTGCCAGCAGTGACGGGACAGGTTACAATGAGCAGTTCTTC. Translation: CASSDGTGYNEQFF.

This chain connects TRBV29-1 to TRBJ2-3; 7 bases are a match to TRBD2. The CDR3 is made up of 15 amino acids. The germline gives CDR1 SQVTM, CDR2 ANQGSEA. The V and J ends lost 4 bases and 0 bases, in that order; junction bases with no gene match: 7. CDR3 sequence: CSVGTAGRSTDTQYF. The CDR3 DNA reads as TGCAGCGTTGGTACAGCCGGGAGGAGCACAGATACGCAGTATTTT.

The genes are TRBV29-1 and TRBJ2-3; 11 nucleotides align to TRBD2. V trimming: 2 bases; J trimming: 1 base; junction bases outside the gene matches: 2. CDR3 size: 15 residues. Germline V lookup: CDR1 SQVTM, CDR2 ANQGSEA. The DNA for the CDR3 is TGCAGCGTTGAATTACTAGCGGGGGGCACAGATACGCAGTATTTT. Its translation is CSVELLAGGTDTQYF.